A selection of T cell receptor beta chains follows, all from one sample in a study of blood T cell repertoires in COVID-19. TCRdb keeps only in-frame clones here, not all; method: immunoSEQ multiplex PCR. The profile covers 200,000 to 300,000 clones, with approximately 86% appearing a single time and around 3% taken by the ten largest. Source material: PBMCs or T cells enriched from blood (not recorded which). The receptors come from a woman in her forties with acute COVID-19. Both conserved end residues are part of each CDR3. A D gene is named only where the DNA matches it firmly. Rows give clone size only sometimes, using once, few, many, or a class for an expanded clone.

v_gene | d_gene | abundance | CDR3aa
TRBV28 | - | once | CASSSADSPQYLYNEQFF
TRBV12-3/TRBV12-4 | TRBD2 | many | CASTLGGSNTQYF
TRBV24-1 | TRBD1 | - | CATRINKGQGGNYGYTF
TRBV7-8 | TRBD2 | - | CASSLRAGGPWTGELFF
TRBV11-3 | - | - | CASSRVGPRETQYF
TRBV11-3 | - | - | CASSLDVAQNNEQFF
TRBV11-3 | - | - | CASSLDNSYEQYF
TRBV5-5 | TRBD2 | many | CASSSSGTSGRGEQFF
TRBV4-1 | - | few | CASSKTRTDTQYF
TRBV7-2 | TRBD2 | - | CASSARTSASVEQFF
TRBV5-1 | - | - | CASSATDRPHEKLFF
TRBV12-3/TRBV12-4 | - | - | CASSLGERSIQYF
TRBV15 | - | - | CATRSGHFDEQYF
TRBV3-1/TRBV3-2 | TRBD2 | - | CASSQVLRLAVTNTGELFF
TRBV27 | TRBD2 | - | CASSPTASGRAPDTQYF
TRBV5-1 | TRBD1 | - | CASSFQGAHYEQYF
TRBV5-6 | TRBD1 | - | CASSWTGSYGYTF
TRBV30 | TRBD1 | - | CAWSTSLDREAYEQYF
TRBV9 | - | - | CASSILEGQYNEQFF
TRBV6-5 | - | - | CASSYIGGGNTIYF
TRBV7-8 | TRBD1 | - | CASSLVRPGGFNYGYTF
TRBV18 | TRBD1 | - | CASSDGQGQHYGYTF
TRBV4-2 | TRBD2 | - | CASSQRWRLAGSDEQFF
TRBV3-1/TRBV3-2 | TRBD2 | once | CASSHPAGEQYF
TRBV2 | TRBD2 | - | CASSKLAVNTGELFF
TRBV11-2 | TRBD1 | - | CASSRRTGDLEQFF
TRBV28 | - | few | CASSDVVLKTVTDTQYF
TRBV28 | TRBD2 | - | CASSRRLAGNPSYTGELFF
TRBV11-1 | TRBD1 | - | CASSSWDRYF
TRBV5-1 | TRBD1 | - | CASSLGQGLSSYEQYF
TRBV4-1 | TRBD2 | - | CASSHRLAGGVSDTQYF
TRBV19 | - | once | CASTPRGTDTEAFF
TRBV4-1 | - | - | CASSQLQGGTEAFF
TRBV10-1 | - | - | CASSEGSGVYNEQFF
TRBV7-9 | TRBD1 | few | CASSLSGGTEAFF
TRBV7-3 | TRBD2 | - | CASSNVAGAAFGEQFF
TRBV30 | - | - | CAWSSGGGSTEAFF
TRBV5-1 | - | - | CASSLDQGNNEQFF
TRBV6-5 | TRBD1 | - | CASSYSRDRAYEQYF
TRBV7-9 | - | - | CASSLGQGRGAFF
TRBV9 | TRBD1 | - | CASGDRGQETQYF
TRBV7-9 | - | - | CASSLVNTEAFF
TRBV29-1 | TRBD1 | - | CSATKGQVNTGELFF
TRBV12-5 | - | - | CASGLSLQSGEQYF
TRBV9 | - | - | CASSVWGGAYNEQFF
TRBV7-2 | TRBD2 | - | CASRLARSAGVRNTGELFF
TRBV4-2 | TRBD2 | - | CASSQTSTYEQYF
TRBV5-4 | - | once | CASSPGTPPEQYF
TRBV13 | - | - | CASSPRQTYEQYF
TRBV3-1/TRBV3-2 | TRBD1 | - | CASSYGTGNEKLFF
TRBV12-5 | TRBD1 | - | CASGLVSQGANQPQHF
TRBV11-3 | TRBD1 | - | CASSLGGGQGDRETQYF
TRBV11-2 | - | - | CASSLRPSDRSEAFF
TRBV7-9 | TRBD2 | - | CASSLLAGDTGELFF